This is a list of T cell receptor beta chains from one sample in a study of technical replicates of blood from four donors. The protocol was immunoSEQ multiplex PCR, while the TCRdb copy is restricted to in-frame clones and leaves out a portion. The sample contains over 85,000 clones, approximately 96% of which appear only once. The specimen sequenced was T cells isolated from PBMCs. These TCRs come from a human donor in good health. Both conserved end residues are part of each CDR3. Each record gives: V gene, J gene, D gene, clone size, CDR3 DNA, CDR3 protein. A D gene is named only where the DNA matches it firmly. Some rows mark clone size as missing; the rest say once, few, many or name a class of expanded clone.

TRBV4-1	TRBJ2-7	TRBD2	-	TGCGCCAGCAGCCTTCTCCAGGGCTCCGGGACTAGTTACGAGCAGTACTTC	CASSLLQGSGTSYEQYF
TRBV29-1	TRBJ1-2	TRBD1	-	TGCAGCGTTGACCCGACAGGGGTTAATGGCTACACCTTC	CSVDPTGVNGYTF
TRBV5-4	TRBJ1-1	-	-	TGTGCCAGCAGCTCCACAGGGCGGACTGAAGCTTTCTTT	CASSSTGRTEAFF
TRBV6-5	TRBJ2-7	-	-	TGTGCCAGCACCTCCGGGTCGTCTTACGAGCAGTACTTC	CASTSGSSYEQYF
TRBV30	TRBJ2-1	TRBD2	-	TGTGCCTTTCTAGCGGGGAACTACAATGAGCAGTTCTTC	CAFLAGNYNEQFF
TRBV5-4	TRBJ2-1	-	-	TGTGCCAGCAGCTTGGTCTTTAGCTCCCAGAACAATGAGCAGTTCTTC	CASSLVFSSQNNEQFF
TRBV27	TRBJ2-7	TRBD1	-	TGTGCCAGCAGTTTAACGTTATCGGGACAGGGAGTGCACGAGCAGTACTTC	CASSLTLSGQGVHEQYF
TRBV7-7	TRBJ1-1	TRBD1	-	TGTGCTAGCAGCGAAGGACAGGGCTCTGAAGCTTTCTTT	CASSEGQGSEAFF
TRBV5-1	TRBJ2-7	TRBD1	-	TGCGCCAGCAGCTTGGTACAGGGGGGCTACGAGCAGTACTTC	CASSLVQGGYEQYF
TRBV27	TRBJ1-4	TRBD1	-	TGTGCCAGCGGACTTATGAGACAGGGAGGCGCACTGTTTTTT	CASGLMRQGGALFF
TRBV10-1	TRBJ2-3	-	-	TGCGCCAGCAGTAGGGACCTCCTAGCGGATACGCAGTATTTT	CASSRDLLADTQYF
TRBV6-5	TRBJ2-5	TRBD1	-	TGTGCCAGCAGGCGGGACAGGGGGAGGCGGGAGACCCAGTACTTC	CASRRDRGRRETQYF
TRBV4-1	TRBJ2-1	TRBD2	-	TGCGCCAGCAGCCTGTCGCAGACTAGCGGTTATGAGCAGTTCTTC	CASSLSQTSGYEQFF
TRBV28	TRBJ1-2	TRBD1	-	TGTGCCAGCAGTTTGGGGACAGGGACAGGCTACACCTTC	CASSLGTGTGYTF
TRBV15	TRBJ2-4	-	-	TGTGCCACCAGCAGAGGGGGGGCAGGGACTATACGGGGGAACATTCAGTACTTC	CATSRGGAGTIRGNIQYF
TRBV19	TRBJ1-1	-	-	TGTGCCAGTAGAAGGGGACTCCTAAACACTGAAGCTTTCTTT	CASRRGLLNTEAFF
TRBV4-2	TRBJ2-7	TRBD1	once	TGTGCCAGCAGCCAAGAGGGGACAGGGATCTACGAGCAGTACTTC	CASSQEGTGIYEQYF
TRBV5-6	TRBJ2-2	-	few	TGTGCCAGCAGCTTGTCTTCGTCTAGACTTAACACCGGGGAGCTGTTTTTT	CASSLSSSRLNTGELFF
TRBV7-2	TRBJ2-5	TRBD1	-	TGTGCCAGCAGCCCCCAGACAGGGGGAGAGACCCAGTACTTC	CASSPQTGGETQYF
TRBV14	TRBJ2-7	TRBD2	-	TGTGCCAGCAGCCAAGAAGGACTAGCGATTTACGAGCAGTACTTC	CASSQEGLAIYEQYF
TRBV19	TRBJ1-4	-	-	TGTGCCAGTAGTAGACAGCTAAACGATGAAAAACTGTTTTTT	CASSRQLNDEKLFF
TRBV9	TRBJ2-2	-	-	TGTGCCAGCAGCGTAGCTACGAGCACCGGGGAGCTGTTTTTT	CASSVATSTGELFF
TRBV4-1	TRBJ1-5	-	-	TGCGCCAGCAGCCAAGTTAAGTTCGGGCCCCAGCATTTT	CASSQVKFGPQHF
TRBV19	TRBJ2-7	TRBD1	-	TGTGCCAGTAGTCACCAGGGGGATATCTACGAGCAGTACTTC	CASSHQGDIYEQYF
TRBV7-8	TRBJ1-2	-	-	TGTGCCAGCAGCTTAGCAGCCTCGGGAGGCTACACCTTC	CASSLAASGGYTF
TRBV5-1	TRBJ2-6	TRBD1	-	TGCGCCAGCTACGGGACAGGGGGCTTTGGGGCCAACGTCCTGACTTTC	CASYGTGGFGANVLTF
TRBV20-1	TRBJ1-1	-	-	TGCAGTGTTTACAGGTCTTTCTTT	CSVYRSFF
TRBV2	TRBJ2-7	TRBD1	-	TGTGCCAGCGGAACAGGGGGAATCTACGAGCAGTACTTC	CASGTGGIYEQYF